The 17 T cell receptor beta chains below all came from one sample that was sequenced in a study of cytomegalovirus exposure and HLA in healthy donors. PCR used 60 Vbeta primers and 13 Jbeta primers. Data came from immunoSEQ multiplex PCR; TCRdb stores just in-frame clones and leaves some out. This table has under 200,000 clones, roughly 77% appearing once. Sequencing used PBMCs. The receptors derive from a woman between 40 and 50 years old in good health and CMV-seropositive.

V is TRBV19 and J is TRBJ1-1; TRBD1 aligns across 7 bases. CDR1 is LNHDA, CDR2 SQIVND, per germline (reference sequence). J was trimmed by 7 bases and V by 5 bases; bases with no gene match: 19. The CDR3 has 17 amino acids. The CDR3 loop is CASSGLREGTERIEAFF. As DNA, the CDR3 is TGTGCCAGTAGTGGGTTACGAGAAGGGACAGAAAGGATTGAAGCTTTCTTT.

The chain has TRBV19 and TRBJ1-5, with 9 bases that match TRBD1. Trimming removed 5 bases from V and 5 bases from J; junction bases left unmatched: 4. Germline CDR1 reads LNHDA; CDR2 reads SQIVND (reference sequence). The CDR3 spans 14 residues. CDR3 protein: CASSAGTGHQPQHF. In nucleotides, the CDR3 is TGTGCCAGTAGTGCCGGGACAGGGCATCAGCCCCAGCATTTT.

The CDR3 DNA reads TGTGCCAGCAGGCGACAGGGGGGTAACACTGAAGCTTTCTTT. This sequence encodes CASRRQGGNTEAFF. The chain carries TRBV7-2 and TRBJ1-1; 9 nucleotides agree with TRBD1. The CDR3 extends over 14 amino acids. Germline V gene sequence: CDR1 SGHTA, CDR2 FQGNSA. Germline trimming cut 6 bases from V and 2 bases from J; bases unmatched to any gene: 4.

This clone was seen only a few times. The CDR3 sequence: CASSFTWTIQVDTQYF. CDR3 coding DNA: TGTGCCAGCAGCTTTACGTGGACTATCCAGGTGGATACGCAGTATTTT. The V and J genes are TRBV7-2 and TRBJ2-3, with D possibly matching TRBD2 (6 bases). V gave up 3 bases and J gave up 6 bases, with 19 bases separating them. Germline V lookup: CDR1 SGHTA, CDR2 FQGNSA. This CDR3 contains 16 residues.

The V and J genes are TRBV6-6 and TRBJ2-7, with D tentatively TRBD1 (6 bases). This CDR3 is 15 amino acids long. Per the germline V gene, CDR1 is MNHNY and CDR2 is SVGAGI (reference sequence). V was clipped by 0 bases and J by 4 bases, with 13 bases between them. CDR3 sequence: CASSYSNAGTYEQYF. The DNA of the CDR3 is TGTGCCAGCAGTTACTCGAACGCAGGGACATACGAGCAGTACTTC.

The V call is TRBV2, the J call TRBJ2-5; TRBD2 agrees at 16 bases. This CDR3 has 15 amino acids. The V gene's germline CDR1 is SNHLY and CDR2 FYNNEI. With V trimmed by 6 bases and J by 2 bases, 0 bases remained unmatched. CDR3 in amino acids: CASRGLAGGQETQYF. DNA for the CDR3: TGTGCCAGCAGGGGACTAGCGGGGGGGCAAGAGACCCAGTACTTC.

The chain couples TRBV9 to TRBJ1-1; the D gene is possibly TRBD1 (5 bases). Germline V gene lookup returns CDR1 SGDLS and CDR2 YYNGEE. Trimming removed 4 bases at V and 1 base at J, with 14 bases between. This CDR3 comprises 15 residues. The CDR3 nucleotides read TGTGCCAGCAGCCCCCAGGGTAACAGGAACACTGAAGCTTTCTTT. It encodes CASSPQGNRNTEAFF.

The CDR3 protein is CASSFGSANTGELFF. CDR3 coding DNA: TGTGCCAGCAGCTTTGGCAGCGCGAACACCGGGGAGCTGTTTTTT. The genes are TRBV11-2 and TRBJ2-2; D unresolved. V shed 3 bases and J shed 0 bases, with 8 bases lying between them. Germline V gene sequence: CDR1 SGHAT, CDR2 FQNNGV. The CDR3 is made up of 15 amino acids.

The chain uses TRBV6-5 and TRBJ1-3; no reliable D call. Germline V gene data show CDR1 as MNHEY and CDR2 as SVGAGI. The length of the CDR3 is 12 residues. The germline V and J ends were trimmed by 6 bases and 4 bases, with 7 bases remaining between them. Here the CDR3 DNA reads TGTGCCAGCAGGACACAGGGAAACACCATATATTTT. It encodes CASRTQGNTIYF.

This clone has just a few counts. The chain has TRBV2 and TRBJ1-4, with D possibly being TRBD1 (5 bases). The CDR3 covers 12 residues. With 4 bases removed from V and 12 bases from J, the gap between germline ends came to 12 bases. Germline loops: CDR1 SNHLY, CDR2 FYNNEI. DNA for the CDR3: TGTGCCAGCAGTGTAAGGGGTGGGGAACTGTTTTTT. As protein: CASSVRGGELFF.

The chain couples TRBV7-8 to TRBJ2-7; 12 nucleotides line up with TRBD1. This CDR3 region has 18 residues. Germline CDR1 and CDR2: SGHVS and FQNEAQ. V shed 1 base, J shed 2 bases, and the junction held 9 bases outside the gene matches. The CDR3 coding sequence is TGTGCCAGCAGCTTAGGATGGGACAGGGGGCGTCGGACCTACGAGCAGTACTTC. Protein product: CASSLGWDRGRRTYEQYF.

The V gene is TRBV29-1, the J gene TRBJ1-4; maybe TRBD1 (5 bases). The CDR3 has 16 residues. The V end was cut by 7 bases, the J end by 3 bases, with 21 bases between. Germline V gene sequence: CDR1 SQVTM, CDR2 ANQGSEA. The CDR3 loop is CSARRGAGEPNEKLFF. In DNA form, the CDR3 reads TGCAGCGCTCGAAGGGGCGCGGGGGAACCTAATGAAAAACTGTTTTTT.

The chain recombines TRBV5-5 with TRBJ2-3; TRBD2 is a possible D gene (5 bases). This CDR3 is 16 amino acids long. Germline lookup yields CDR1 SGHKS and CDR2 YYEKEE (reference sequence). V shed 1 base and J shed 2 bases, with 14 bases lying between them. CDR3 in amino acids: CASSLQPASTTDTQYF. The CDR3 bases are TGTGCCAGCAGCTTGCAACCCGCTAGCACCACAGATACGCAGTATTTT.

This sequence joins TRBV7-2 and TRBJ2-5; TRBD2 aligns across 9 bases. Germline V gene lookup returns CDR1 SGHTA and CDR2 FQGNSA. The CDR3 has 15 residues. J gave up 7 bases and V 3 bases, and 9 bases lay outside the gene matches. The CDR3 DNA is TGTGCCAGCAGCTTGGCTGCGGGGGGGCTGGGGACCCAGTACTTC. Translated, it gives CASSLAAGGLGTQYF.

This clone was detected a few times. The chain is built from TRBV2 and TRBJ2-7; 9 nucleotides line up with TRBD1. From germline, CDR1 is SNHLY and CDR2 FYNNEI. There are 14 residues in the CDR3. V was clipped by 4 bases and J by 2 bases; unmatched bases: 3. In DNA, the CDR3 is TGTGCCAGCAGTGGAAACAGGGGGCCCTACGAGCAGTACTTC. It translates to CASSGNRGPYEQYF.

This chain links TRBV7-9 with TRBJ1-2; 7 nucleotides line up with TRBD1. The V and J ends lost 5 bases and 5 bases, in that order; junction bases with no gene match: 5. Germline V lookup: CDR1 SEHNR, CDR2 FQNEAQ (reference sequence). This CDR3 region has 13 residues. The chain's CDR3 is CASSPGQPYGYTF. The CDR3 DNA reads as TGTGCCAGCAGCCCGGGACAGCCATATGGCTACACCTTC.

Concerning this clone itself: The sample carries other DNA sequences with the same CDR3. This chain uses TRBV11-3 with TRBJ2-5, with a possible D match to TRBD1 (5 bases). The CDR3 length is 13 residues. Germline lookup yields CDR1 SGHNT and CDR2 YENEEA. The V end lost 3 bases, the J end lost 2 bases, and 7 bases lay between the germline ends. CDR3 region: CASSLGHQETQYF. The CDR3 DNA reads as TGTGCCAGCAGCTTGGGGCATCAAGAGACCCAGTACTTC.